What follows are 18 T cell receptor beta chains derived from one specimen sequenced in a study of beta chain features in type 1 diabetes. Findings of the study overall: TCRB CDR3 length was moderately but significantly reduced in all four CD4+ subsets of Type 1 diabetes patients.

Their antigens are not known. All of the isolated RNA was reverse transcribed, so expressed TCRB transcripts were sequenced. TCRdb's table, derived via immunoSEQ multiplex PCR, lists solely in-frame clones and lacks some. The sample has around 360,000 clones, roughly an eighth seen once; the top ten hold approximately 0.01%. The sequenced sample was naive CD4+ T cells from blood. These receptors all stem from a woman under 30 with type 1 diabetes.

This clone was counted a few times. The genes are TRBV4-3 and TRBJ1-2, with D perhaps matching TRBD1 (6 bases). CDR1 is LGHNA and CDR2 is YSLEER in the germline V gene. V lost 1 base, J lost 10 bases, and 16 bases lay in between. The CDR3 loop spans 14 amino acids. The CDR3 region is CASSQVGAGEDYTF. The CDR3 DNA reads TGCGCCAGCAGCCAAGTGGGGGCAGGGGAAGACTACACCTTC.

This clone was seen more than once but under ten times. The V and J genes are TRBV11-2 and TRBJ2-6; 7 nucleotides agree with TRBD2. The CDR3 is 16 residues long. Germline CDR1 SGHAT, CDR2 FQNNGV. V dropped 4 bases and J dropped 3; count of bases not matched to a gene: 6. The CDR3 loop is CASSSLGGVGANVLTF. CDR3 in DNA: TGTGCCAGCAGCTCCCTTGGGGGGGTTGGGGCCAACGTCCTGACTTTC.

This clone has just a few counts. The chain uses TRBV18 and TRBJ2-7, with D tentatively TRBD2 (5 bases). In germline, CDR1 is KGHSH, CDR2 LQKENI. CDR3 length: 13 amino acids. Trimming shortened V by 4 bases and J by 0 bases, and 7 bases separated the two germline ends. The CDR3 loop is CASSRGNSYEQYF. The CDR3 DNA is TGTGCCAGCTCACGAGGGAACTCCTACGAGCAGTACTTC.

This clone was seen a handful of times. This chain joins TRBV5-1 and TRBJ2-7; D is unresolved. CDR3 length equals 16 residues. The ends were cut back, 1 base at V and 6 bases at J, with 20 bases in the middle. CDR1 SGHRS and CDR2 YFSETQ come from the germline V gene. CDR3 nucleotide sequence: TGCGCCAGCAGCTTGCCCCGTGTAGCCAACCCTAGCGAGCAGTACTTC. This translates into CASSLPRVANPSEQYF.

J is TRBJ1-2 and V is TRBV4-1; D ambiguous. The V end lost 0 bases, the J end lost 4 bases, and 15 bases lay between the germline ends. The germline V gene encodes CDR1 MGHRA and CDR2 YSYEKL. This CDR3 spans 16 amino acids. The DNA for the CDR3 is TGCGCCAGCAGCCAAGATTCCCCCCAGTCATCCTATGGCTACACCTTC. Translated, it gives CASSQDSPQSSYGYTF.

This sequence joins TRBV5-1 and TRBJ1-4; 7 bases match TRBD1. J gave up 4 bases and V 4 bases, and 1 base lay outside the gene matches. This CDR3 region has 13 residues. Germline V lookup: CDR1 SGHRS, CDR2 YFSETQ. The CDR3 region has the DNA TGCGCCAGCAGCGGGACAGATAATGAAAAACTGTTTTTT. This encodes CASSGTDNEKLFF.

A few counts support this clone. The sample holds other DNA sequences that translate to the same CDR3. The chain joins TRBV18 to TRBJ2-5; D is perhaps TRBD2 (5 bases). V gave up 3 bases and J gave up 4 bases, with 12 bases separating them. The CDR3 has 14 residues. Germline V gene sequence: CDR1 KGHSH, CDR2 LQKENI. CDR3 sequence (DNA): TGTGCCAGCTCACCGAGAGAGGCGGGAGAGACCCAGTACTTC. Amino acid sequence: CASSPREAGETQYF.

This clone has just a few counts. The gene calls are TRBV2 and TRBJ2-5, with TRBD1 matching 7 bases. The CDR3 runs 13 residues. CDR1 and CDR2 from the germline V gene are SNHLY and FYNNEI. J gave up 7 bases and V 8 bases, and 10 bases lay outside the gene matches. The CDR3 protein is CASGGDRVGTQYF. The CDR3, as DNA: TGTGCCAGCGGGGGAGACAGGGTTGGGACCCAGTACTTC.

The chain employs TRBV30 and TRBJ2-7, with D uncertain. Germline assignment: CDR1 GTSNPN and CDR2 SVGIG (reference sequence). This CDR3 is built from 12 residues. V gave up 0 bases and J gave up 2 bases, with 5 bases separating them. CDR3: CAWSVFTYEQYF. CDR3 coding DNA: TGTGCCTGGAGTGTGTTCACCTACGAGCAGTACTTC.

The CDR3 is CSARQSYEQYF. CDR3 nucleotide sequence: TGCAGTGCTAGACAGTCCTACGAGCAGTACTTC. This chain links TRBV20-1 with TRBJ2-7; D unresolved. The CDR3 covers 11 residues. Per germline, CDR1 DFQATT and CDR2 SNEGSKA (reference sequence). V gave up 2 bases and J gave up 1 base, with 3 bases separating them.

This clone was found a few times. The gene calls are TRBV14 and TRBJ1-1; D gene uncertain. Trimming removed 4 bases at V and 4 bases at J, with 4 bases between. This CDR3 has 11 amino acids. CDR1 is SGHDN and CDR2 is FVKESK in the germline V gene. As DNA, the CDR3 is TGTGCCAGCAGCCTCTTCACTGAAGCTTTCTTT. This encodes CASSLFTEAFF. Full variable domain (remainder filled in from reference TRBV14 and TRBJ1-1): EAGVTQFPSHSVIEKGQTVTLRCDPISGHDNLYWYRRVMGKEIKFLLHFVKESKQDESGMPNNRFLAERTGGTYSTLKVQPAELEDSGVYFCASSLFTEAFFGQGTRLTVV.

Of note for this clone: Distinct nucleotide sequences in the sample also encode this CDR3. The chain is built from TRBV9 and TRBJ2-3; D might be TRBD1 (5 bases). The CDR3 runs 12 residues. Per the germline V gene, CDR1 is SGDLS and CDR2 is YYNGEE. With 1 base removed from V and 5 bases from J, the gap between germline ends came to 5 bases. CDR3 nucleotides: TGTGCCAGCAGCGTAACAGGAGATACGCAGTATTTT. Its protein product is CASSVTGDTQYF.

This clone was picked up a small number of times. CDR3 in DNA: TGTGCCAGCAGTGCATGGGACTTCATTGGAGGGAAGTTCTTC. Protein product: CASSAWDFIGGKFF. The chain couples TRBV2 to TRBJ2-1; TRBD2 might be the D (6 bases). Germline-derived CDR1 and CDR2 are SNHLY and FYNNEI. V was shortened by 4 bases and J by 14 bases, with 21 bases between the two germline ends. This CDR3 region has 14 residues.

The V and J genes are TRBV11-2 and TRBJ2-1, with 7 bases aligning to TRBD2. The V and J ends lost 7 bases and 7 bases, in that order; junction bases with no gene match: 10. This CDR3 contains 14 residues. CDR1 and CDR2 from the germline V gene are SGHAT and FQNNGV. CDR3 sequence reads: CASTRWGGINEQFF. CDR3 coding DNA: TGTGCCAGCACCCGGTGGGGGGGGATTAATGAGCAGTTCTTC.

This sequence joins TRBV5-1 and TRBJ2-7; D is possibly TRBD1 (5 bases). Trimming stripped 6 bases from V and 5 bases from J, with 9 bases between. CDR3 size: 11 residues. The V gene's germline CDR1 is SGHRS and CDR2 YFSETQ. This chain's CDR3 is CASKGWDEQYF. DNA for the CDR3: TGCGCCAGCAAGGGGTGGGACGAGCAGTACTTC. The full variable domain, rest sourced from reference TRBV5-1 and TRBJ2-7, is KAGVTQTPRYLIKTRGQQVTLSCSPISGHRSVSWYQQTPGQGLQFLFEYFSETQRNKGNFPGRFSGRQFSNSRSEMNVSTLELGDSALYLCASKGWDEQYFGPGTRLTVT.

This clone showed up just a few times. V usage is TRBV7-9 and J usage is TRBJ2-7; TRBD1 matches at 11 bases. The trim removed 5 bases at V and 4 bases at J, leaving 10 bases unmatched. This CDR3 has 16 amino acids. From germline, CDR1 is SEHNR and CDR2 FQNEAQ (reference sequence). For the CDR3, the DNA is TGTGCCAGCAGCCTAGGTGAAGGGACAGGGGGTTACGAGCAGTACTTC. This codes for CASSLGEGTGGYEQYF.

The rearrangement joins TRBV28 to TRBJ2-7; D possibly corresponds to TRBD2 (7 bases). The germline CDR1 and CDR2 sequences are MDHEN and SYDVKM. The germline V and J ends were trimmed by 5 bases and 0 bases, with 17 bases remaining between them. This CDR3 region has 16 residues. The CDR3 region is CASSDRSGLISYEQYF. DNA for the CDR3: TGTGCCAGCAGTGACAGGTCGGGACTAATCTCCTACGAGCAGTACTTC. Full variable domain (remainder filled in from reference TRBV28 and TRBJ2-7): DVKVTQSSRYLVKRTGEKVFLECVQDMDHENMFWYRQDPGLGLRLIYFSYDVKMKEKGDIPEGYSVSREKKERFSLILESASTNQTSMYLCASSDRSGLISYEQYFGPGTRLTVT.

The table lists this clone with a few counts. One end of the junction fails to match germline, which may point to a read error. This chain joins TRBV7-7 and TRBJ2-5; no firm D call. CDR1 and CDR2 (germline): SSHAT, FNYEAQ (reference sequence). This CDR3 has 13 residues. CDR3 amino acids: CASSLGAEMVQYF. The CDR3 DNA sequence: TGTGCTAGCAGCTTAGGAGCCGAGATGGTCCAGTACTTC.